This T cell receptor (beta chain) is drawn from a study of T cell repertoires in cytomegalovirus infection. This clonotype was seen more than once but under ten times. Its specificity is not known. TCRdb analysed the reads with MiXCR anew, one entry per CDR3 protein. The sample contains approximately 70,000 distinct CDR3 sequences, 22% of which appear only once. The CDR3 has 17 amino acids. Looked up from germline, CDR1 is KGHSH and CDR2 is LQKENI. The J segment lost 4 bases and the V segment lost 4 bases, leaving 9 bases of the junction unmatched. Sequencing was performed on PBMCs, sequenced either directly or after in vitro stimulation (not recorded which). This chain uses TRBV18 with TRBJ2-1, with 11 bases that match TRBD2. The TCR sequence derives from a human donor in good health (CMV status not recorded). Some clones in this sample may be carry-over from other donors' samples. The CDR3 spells CASSRYDSGREYNEQFF. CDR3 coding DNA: TGTGCCAGCTCACGCTACGATAGCGGGAGGGAGTACAATGAGCAGTTCTTC. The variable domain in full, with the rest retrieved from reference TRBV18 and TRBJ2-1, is NAGVMQNPRHLVRRRGQEARLRCSPMKGHSHVYWYRQLPEEGLKFMVYLQKENIIDESGMPKERFSAEFPKEGPSILRIQQVVRGDSAAYFCASSRYDSGREYNEQFFGPGTRLTVL.